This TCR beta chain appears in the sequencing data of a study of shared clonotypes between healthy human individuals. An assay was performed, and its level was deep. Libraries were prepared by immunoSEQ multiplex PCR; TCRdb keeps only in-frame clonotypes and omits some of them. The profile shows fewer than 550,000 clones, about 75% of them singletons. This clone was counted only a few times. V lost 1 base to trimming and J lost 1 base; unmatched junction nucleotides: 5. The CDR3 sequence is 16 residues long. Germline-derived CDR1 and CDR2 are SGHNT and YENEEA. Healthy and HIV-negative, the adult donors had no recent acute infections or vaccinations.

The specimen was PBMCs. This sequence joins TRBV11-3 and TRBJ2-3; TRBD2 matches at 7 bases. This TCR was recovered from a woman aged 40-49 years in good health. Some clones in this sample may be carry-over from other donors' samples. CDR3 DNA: TGTGCCAGCAGCTTAGGAGGGAGGGCCGGCACAGATACGCAGTATTTT. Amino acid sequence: CASSLGGRAGTDTQYF.